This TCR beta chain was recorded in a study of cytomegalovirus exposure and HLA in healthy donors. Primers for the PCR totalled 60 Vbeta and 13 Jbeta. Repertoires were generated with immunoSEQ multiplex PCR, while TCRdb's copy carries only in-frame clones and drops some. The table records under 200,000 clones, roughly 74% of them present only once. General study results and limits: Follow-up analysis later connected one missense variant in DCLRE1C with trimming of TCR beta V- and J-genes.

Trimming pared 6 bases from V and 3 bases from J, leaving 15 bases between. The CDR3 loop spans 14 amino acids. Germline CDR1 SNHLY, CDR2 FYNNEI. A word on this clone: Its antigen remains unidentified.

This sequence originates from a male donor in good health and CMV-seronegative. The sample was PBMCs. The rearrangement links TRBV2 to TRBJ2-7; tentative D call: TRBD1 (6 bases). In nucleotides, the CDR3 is TGTGCCAGCAGAACCACAGGGACATACTACGAGCAGTACTTC. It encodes CASRTTGTYYEQYF.